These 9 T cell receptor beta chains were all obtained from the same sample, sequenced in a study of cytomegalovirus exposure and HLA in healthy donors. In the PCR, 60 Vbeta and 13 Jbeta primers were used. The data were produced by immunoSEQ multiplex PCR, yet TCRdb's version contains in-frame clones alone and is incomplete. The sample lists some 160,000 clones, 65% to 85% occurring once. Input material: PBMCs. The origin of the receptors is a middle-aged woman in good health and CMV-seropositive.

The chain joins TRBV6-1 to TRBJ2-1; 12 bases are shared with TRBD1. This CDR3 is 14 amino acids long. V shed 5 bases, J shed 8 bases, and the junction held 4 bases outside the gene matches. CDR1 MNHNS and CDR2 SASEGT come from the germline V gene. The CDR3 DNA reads TGTGCCAGCAGTTTCGGGACAGGGGGCGATGAGCAGTTCTTC. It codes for CASSFGTGGDEQFF.

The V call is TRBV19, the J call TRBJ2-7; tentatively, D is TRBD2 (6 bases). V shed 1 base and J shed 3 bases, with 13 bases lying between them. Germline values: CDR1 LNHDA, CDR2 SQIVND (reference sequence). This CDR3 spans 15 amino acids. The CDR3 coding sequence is TGTGCCAGTAGTATAGGTCCGGGGGTAAACTACGAGCAGTACTTC. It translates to CASSIGPGVNYEQYF.

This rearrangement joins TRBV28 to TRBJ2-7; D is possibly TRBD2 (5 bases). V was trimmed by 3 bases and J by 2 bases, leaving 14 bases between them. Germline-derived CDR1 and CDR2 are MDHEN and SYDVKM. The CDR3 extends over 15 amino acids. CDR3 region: CASSFVSGDTYEQYF. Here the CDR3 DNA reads TGTGCCAGCAGTTTCGTAAGCGGAGATACCTACGAGCAGTACTTC.

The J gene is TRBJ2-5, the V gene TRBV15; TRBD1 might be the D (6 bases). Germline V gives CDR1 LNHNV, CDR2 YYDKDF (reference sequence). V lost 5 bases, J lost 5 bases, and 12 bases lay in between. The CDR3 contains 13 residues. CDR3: CATSAARGETQYF. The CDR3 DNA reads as TGTGCCACCAGCGCCGCTAGGGGGGAGACCCAGTACTTC.

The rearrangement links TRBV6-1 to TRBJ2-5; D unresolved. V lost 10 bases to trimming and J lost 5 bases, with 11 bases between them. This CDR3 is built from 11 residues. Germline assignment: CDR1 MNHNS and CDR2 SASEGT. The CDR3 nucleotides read TGTGCCATGGCTAGTTTCGAGACCCAGTACTTC. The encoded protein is CAMASFETQYF.

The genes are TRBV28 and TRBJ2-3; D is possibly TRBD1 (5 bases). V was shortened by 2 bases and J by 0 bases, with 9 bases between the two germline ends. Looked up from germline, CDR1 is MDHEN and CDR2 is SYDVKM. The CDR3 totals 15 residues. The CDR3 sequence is CASSLDSLSTDTQYF. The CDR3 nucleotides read TGTGCCAGCAGTTTAGACAGTCTAAGCACAGATACGCAGTATTTT. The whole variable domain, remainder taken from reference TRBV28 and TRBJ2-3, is DVKVTQSSRYLVKRTGEKVFLECVQDMDHENMFWYRQDPGLGLRLIYFSYDVKMKEKGDIPEGYSVSREKKERFSLILESASTNQTSMYLCASSLDSLSTDTQYFGPGTRLTVL.

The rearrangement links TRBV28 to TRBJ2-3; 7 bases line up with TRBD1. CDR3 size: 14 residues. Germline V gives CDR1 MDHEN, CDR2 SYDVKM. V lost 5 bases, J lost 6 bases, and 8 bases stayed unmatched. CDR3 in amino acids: CASSRTGQGDTQYF. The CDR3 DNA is TGTGCCAGCAGTCGGACAGGCCAGGGGGATACGCAGTATTTT.

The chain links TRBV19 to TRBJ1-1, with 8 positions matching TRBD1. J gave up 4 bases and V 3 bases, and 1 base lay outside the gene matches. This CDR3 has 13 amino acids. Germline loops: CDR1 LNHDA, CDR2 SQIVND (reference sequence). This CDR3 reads CASSMTGVTEAFF. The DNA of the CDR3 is TGTGCCAGTAGTATGACAGGGGTCACTGAAGCTTTCTTT.

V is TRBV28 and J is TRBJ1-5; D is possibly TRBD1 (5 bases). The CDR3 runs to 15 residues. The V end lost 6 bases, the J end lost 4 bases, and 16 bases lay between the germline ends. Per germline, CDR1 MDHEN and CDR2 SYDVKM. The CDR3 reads CASSPSGLWNQPQHF. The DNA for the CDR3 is TGTGCCAGCAGCCCGTCGGGACTGTGGAATCAGCCCCAGCATTTT.